The sample holds one count of the clone carrying this T cell receptor beta chain. The sample comes from a study of shared clonotypes between healthy human individuals. Study in general: Every donor yielded three CD4 naive, three CD4 memory, two CD8 naive and one CD8 memory plate.

Terminally differentiated effector memory CD45RA+ cells were excluded from the naive CD8 cells, which were CD45RO-negative and positively selected for CCR7. There were only Caucasian adults among the donors, and all lived in Nashville, Tennessee. This CDR3 comprises 14 residues. CDR1 and CDR2 (germline): LGHNA, YSLEER. The germline V and J ends were trimmed by 1 base and 8 bases, with 12 bases remaining between them. The protocol was immunoSEQ multiplex PCR, while the TCRdb copy is restricted to in-frame clones and leaves out a portion. The table shows around 2,000,000 clones, with about 95% occurring only once.

The J gene is TRBJ2-1, the V gene TRBV4-3, with D maybe TRBD2 (5 bases). This receptor was obtained from a young man in good health. The specimen was naive CD8+ T cells sorted from blood. The CDR3 region has the DNA TGCGCCAGCAGCCAAGCCGGAGGACGGGATGAGCAGTTCTTC. Residues: CASSQAGGRDEQFF.